The T cell receptor beta chain described here comes from a study of cytomegalovirus exposure and HLA in healthy donors. With 5 bases removed from V and 5 bases from J, the gap between germline ends came to 10 bases. Germline CDR1 reads MRHNA; CDR2 reads SNTAGT. This CDR3 region has 13 residues. PCR was performed using 60 Vbeta and 13 Jbeta primers. The table came from immunoSEQ multiplex PCR; TCRdb's copy has only in-frame clones and leaves some out. The sample holds about 140,000 clones, around three quarters seen once. This clone has a handful of counts. The chain couples TRBV6-4 to TRBJ1-5; D ambiguous. The sequencing input was PBMCs. The sequence derives from a man aged 25 to 45 in good health and CMV-seronegative. The CDR3 spells CASSLHRDQPQHF. CDR3 DNA: TGTGCCAGCAGTCTTCATCGGGATCAGCCCCAGCATTTT.